The 11 T cell receptor beta chains listed next were all sequenced from one sample in a study of T cell changes during pregnancy in multiple sclerosis. Assay used: immunoSEQ multiplex PCR; TCRdb lists only in-frame clones, some missing. This sample carries about 64,000 clones, roughly 89% of them seen once, and the ten largest clones take roughly 1.5%. Sequencing was performed on peripheral blood, taken in the second trimester of pregnancy. Source of these receptors: a female donor with multiple sclerosis, enrolled in a pregnancy study.

The chain is built from TRBV19 and TRBJ2-2; 8 bases fit TRBD2. CDR3 length equals 15 residues. The junction had 11 bases not matched to a gene; V was cut back by 9 bases and J by 5 bases. Germline CDR1 LNHDA, CDR2 SQIVND (reference sequence). CDR3 coding DNA: TGTGCCAGCCGGGAGGGTGGGGTAGGGACCGGGGAGCTGTTTTTT. As protein: CASREGGVGTGELFF.

This clone was detected many times. The CDR3 sequence: CASSLWDSNEQFF. The CDR3 DNA reads as TGTGCCAGCAGCTTATGGGACAGCAATGAGCAGTTCTTC. V is TRBV7-2 and J is TRBJ2-1; 7 positions match TRBD1. J lost 6 bases, V lost 2 bases, and 1 base had no gene match. Germline V lookup: CDR1 SGHTA, CDR2 FQGNSA. There are 13 residues in the CDR3.

The chain employs TRBV5-4 and TRBJ2-1, with 7 positions matching TRBD2. The V gene end was trimmed by 2 bases and the J gene end by 2 bases; junction bases not matched to a gene: 10. This CDR3 spans 17 amino acids. CDR1 and CDR2 (germline): SGHNT, YYREEE (reference sequence). CDR3 sequence: CASSLSGRAVTYNEQFF. In nucleotides, the CDR3 is TGTGCCAGCAGCTTATCGGGGAGGGCAGTAACCTACAATGAGCAGTTCTTC. The full variable domain, its missing parts supplied by reference TRBV5-4 and TRBJ2-1, is ETGVTQSPTHLIKTRGQQVTLRCSSQSGHNTVSWYQQALGQGPQFIFQYYREEENGRGNFPPRFSGLQFPNYSSELNVNALELDDSALYLCASSLSGRAVTYNEQFFGPGTRLTVL.

This rearrangement joins TRBV6-6 to TRBJ1-1; a weak D match, TRBD1 (6 bases). V lost 5 bases and J 1 base, leaving 11 bases between the germline ends. The CDR3 runs to 14 residues. Germline V gives CDR1 MNHNY, CDR2 SVGAGI (reference sequence). The CDR3: CASSTPGENTEAFF. The CDR3 DNA follows: TGTGCCAGCAGTACCCCAGGGGAGAACACTGAAGCTTTCTTT.

This clone came up once. V gene TRBV6-1 combines with J gene TRBJ2-5; 13 bases fit TRBD2. The CDR3 has 16 amino acids. The germline gives CDR1 MNHNS, CDR2 SASEGT. V dropped 3 bases and J dropped 5; count of bases not matched to a gene: 6. CDR3 sequence (DNA): TGTGCCAGCAGTGAGAGAGGACTAGCGGGAGCCGAGACCCAGTACTTC. Translation: CASSERGLAGAETQYF.

In the case of this clone: The junction does not match germline at one end; this may be a read error. V gene TRBV10-3 combines with J gene TRBJ2-2; TRBD2 matches at 9 bases. The germline V gene has CDR1 ENHRY and CDR2 SYGVKD. The CDR3 contains 17 residues. CDR3 protein: CAISESSGLANTGELFF. CDR3 in DNA: TGTGCCATCAGTGAGTCGAGTGGACTAGCGAATACCGGGGAGCTGTTTTTT.

The CDR3 protein is CAWSNLPNTEAFF. The CDR3 DNA is TGTGCCTGGAGTAATCTTCCGAACACTGAAGCTTTCTTT. The chain combines TRBV30 with TRBJ1-1, with D unresolved. CDR1 GTSNPN and CDR2 SVGIG come from the germline V gene (reference sequence). Trimming pared 2 bases from V and 1 base from J, leaving 8 bases between. The CDR3 is 13 residues long.

This chain joins TRBV6-5 and TRBJ2-4, with 8 bases matching TRBD1. V lost 4 bases and J lost 7; bases outside the gene matches: 6. This CDR3 has 14 amino acids. Germline V lookup: CDR1 MNHEY, CDR2 SVGAGI. CDR3 DNA sequence: TGTGCCAGCAGTTCGGGACAGGCGGGGAACATTCAGTACTTC. Translation gives CASSSGQAGNIQYF.

The chain carries TRBV28 and TRBJ2-5; TRBD1 might be the D (6 bases). Trimming took 5 bases from V and 0 from J, leaving 19 bases between them. The length of the CDR3 is 17 residues. The germline V gene has CDR1 MDHEN and CDR2 SYDVKM. CDR3 coding DNA: TGTGCCAGCAGTCCGGACAGCTTCTTGAGTAACCAAGAGACCCAGTACTTC. Protein sequence: CASSPDSFLSNQETQYF.

The CDR3 protein is CASSESYGDEQYF. The CDR3 DNA reads as TGCGCCAGCAGTGAGTCTTACGGGGACGAGCAGTACTTC. J is TRBJ2-7 and V is TRBV10-2, with D perhaps matching TRBD2 (5 bases). The CDR3 is made up of 13 amino acids. V dropped 0 bases and J dropped 5 bases, with 8 bases sitting between them. Germline loops: CDR1 WSHSY, CDR2 SAAADI.

The chain combines TRBV28 with TRBJ1-5; D gene uncertain. V was cut by 5 bases and J by 5 bases, with 7 bases left in between. The CDR3 is 12 residues long. CDR1 is MDHEN, CDR2 SYDVKM, per germline. The CDR3, as DNA: TGTGCCAGCAGTCCCCCCGATCAGCCCCAGCATTTT. This codes for CASSPPDQPQHF.